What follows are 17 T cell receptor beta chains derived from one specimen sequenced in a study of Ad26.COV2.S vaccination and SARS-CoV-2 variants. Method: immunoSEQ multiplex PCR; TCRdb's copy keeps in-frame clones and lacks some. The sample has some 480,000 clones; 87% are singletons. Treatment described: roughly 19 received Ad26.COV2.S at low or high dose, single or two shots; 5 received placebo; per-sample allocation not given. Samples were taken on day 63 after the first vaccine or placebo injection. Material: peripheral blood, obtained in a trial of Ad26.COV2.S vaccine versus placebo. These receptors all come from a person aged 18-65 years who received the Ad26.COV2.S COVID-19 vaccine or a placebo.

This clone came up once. The CDR3 sequence is CASSLGEPGLGEAGELFF. CDR3 DNA sequence: TGCGCCAGCAGCTTGGGCGAACCTGGACTAGGGGAGGCCGGGGAGCTGTTTTTT. The rearrangement links TRBV5-1 to TRBJ2-2, with 7 bases identical to TRBD2. Germline lookup yields CDR1 SGHRS and CDR2 YFSETQ. The CDR3 extends over 18 amino acids. Unmatched junction bases numbered 14, after V lost 0 bases and J lost 6 bases.

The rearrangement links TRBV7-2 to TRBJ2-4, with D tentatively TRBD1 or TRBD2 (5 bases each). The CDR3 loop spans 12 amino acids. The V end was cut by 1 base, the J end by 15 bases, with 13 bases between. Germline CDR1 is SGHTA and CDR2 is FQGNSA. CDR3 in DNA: TGTGCCAGCAGCTTAGAGAGGGGTGTCCCGTACTTC. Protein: CASSLERGVPYF.

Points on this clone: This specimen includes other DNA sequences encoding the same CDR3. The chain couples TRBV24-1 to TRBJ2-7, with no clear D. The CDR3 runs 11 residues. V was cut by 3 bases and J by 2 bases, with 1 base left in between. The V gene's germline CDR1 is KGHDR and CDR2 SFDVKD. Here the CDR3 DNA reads TGTGCCACCAGTGATACCTACGAGCAGTACTTC. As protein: CATSDTYEQYF.

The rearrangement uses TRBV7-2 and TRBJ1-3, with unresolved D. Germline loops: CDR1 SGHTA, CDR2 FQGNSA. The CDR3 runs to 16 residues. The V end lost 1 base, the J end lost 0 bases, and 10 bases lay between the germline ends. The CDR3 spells CASSLVRGGSGNTIYF. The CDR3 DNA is TGTGCCAGCAGCTTAGTCCGGGGAGGCTCTGGAAACACCATATATTTT.

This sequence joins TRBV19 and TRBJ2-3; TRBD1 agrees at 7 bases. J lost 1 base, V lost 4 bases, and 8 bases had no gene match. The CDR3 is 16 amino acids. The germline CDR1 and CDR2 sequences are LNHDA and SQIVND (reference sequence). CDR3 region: CASSTPKDRGTDTQYF. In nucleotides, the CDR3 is TGTGCCAGTAGTACACCAAAAGACAGGGGCACAGATACGCAGTATTTT. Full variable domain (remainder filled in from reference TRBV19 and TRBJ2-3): DGGITQSPKYLFRKEGQNVTLSCEQNLNHDAMYWYRQDPGQGLRLIYYSQIVNDFQKGDIAEGYSVSREKKESFPLTVTSAQKNPTAFYLCASSTPKDRGTDTQYFGPGTRLTVL.

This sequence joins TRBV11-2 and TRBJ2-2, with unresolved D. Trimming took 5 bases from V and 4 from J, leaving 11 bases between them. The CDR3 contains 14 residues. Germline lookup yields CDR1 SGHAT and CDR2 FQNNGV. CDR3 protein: CASSQDSSTGELFF. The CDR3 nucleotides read TGTGCCAGCAGCCAAGACTCATCCACCGGGGAGCTGTTTTTT.

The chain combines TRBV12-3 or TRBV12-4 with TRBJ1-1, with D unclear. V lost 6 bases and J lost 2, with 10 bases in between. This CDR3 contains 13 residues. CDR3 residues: CASRITGNTEAFF. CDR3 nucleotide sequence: TGTGCCAGCAGGATTACGGGCAACACTGAAGCTTTCTTT.

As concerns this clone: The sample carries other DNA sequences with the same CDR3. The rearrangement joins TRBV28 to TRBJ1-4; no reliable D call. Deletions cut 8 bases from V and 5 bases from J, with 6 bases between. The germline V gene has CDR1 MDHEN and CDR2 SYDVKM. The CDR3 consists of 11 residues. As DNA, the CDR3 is TGTGCCAGCCGAAGCAATGAAAAACTGTTTTTT. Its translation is CASRSNEKLFF. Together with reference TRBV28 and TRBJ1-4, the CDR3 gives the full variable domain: DVKVTQSSRYLVKRTGEKVFLECVQDMDHENMFWYRQDPGLGLRLIYFSYDVKMKEKGDIPEGYSVSREKKERFSLILESASTNQTSMYLCASRSNEKLFFGSGTQLSVL.

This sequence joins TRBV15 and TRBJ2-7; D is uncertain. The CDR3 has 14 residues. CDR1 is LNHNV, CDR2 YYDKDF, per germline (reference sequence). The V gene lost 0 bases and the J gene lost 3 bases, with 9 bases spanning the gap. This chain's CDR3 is CATSRDPGVYEQYF. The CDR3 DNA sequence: TGTGCCACCAGCAGAGACCCAGGAGTCTACGAGCAGTACTTC.

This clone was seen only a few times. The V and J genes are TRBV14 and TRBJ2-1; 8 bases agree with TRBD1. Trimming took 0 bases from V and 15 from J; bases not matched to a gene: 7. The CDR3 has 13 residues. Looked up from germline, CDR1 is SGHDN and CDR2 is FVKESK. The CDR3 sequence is CASSQDPRTGWFF. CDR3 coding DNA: TGTGCCAGCAGCCAAGATCCCAGGACAGGGTGGTTCTTC.

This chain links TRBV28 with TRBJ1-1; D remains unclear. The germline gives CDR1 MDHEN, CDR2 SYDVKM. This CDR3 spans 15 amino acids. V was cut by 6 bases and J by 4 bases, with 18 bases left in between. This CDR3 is CASSPTLLASTEAFF. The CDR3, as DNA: TGTGCCAGCAGCCCAACCCTCCTTGCCTCCACTGAAGCTTTCTTT.

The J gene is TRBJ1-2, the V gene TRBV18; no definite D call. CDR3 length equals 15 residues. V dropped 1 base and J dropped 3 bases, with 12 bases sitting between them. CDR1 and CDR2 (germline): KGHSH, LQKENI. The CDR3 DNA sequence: TGTGCCAGCTCACCACTCGCGCAGCTTGACTATGGCTACACCTTC. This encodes CASSPLAQLDYGYTF.

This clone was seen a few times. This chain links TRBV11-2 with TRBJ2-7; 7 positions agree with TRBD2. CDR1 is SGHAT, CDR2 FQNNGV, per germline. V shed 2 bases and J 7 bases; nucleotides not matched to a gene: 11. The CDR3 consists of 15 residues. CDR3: CASSLIGGRTGEQYF. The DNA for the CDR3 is TGTGCCAGCAGCTTAATCGGCGGGAGAACGGGGGAGCAGTACTTC.

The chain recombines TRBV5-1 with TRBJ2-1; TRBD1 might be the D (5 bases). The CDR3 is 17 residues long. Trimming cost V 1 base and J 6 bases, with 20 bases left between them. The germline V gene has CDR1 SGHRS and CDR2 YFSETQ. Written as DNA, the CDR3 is TGCGCCAGCAGCTTGTCTACCCTGGCCAGGGCGATCAATGAGCAGTTCTTC. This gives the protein CASSLSTLARAINEQFF.

The CDR3 coding sequence is TGTGCCAGCTCATCGATCGGGAATCTGGCTTTCTTT. Amino acid sequence: CASSSIGNLAFF. The gene calls are TRBV18 and TRBJ1-1; D is unresolved. Germline CDR1 KGHSH, CDR2 LQKENI. V shed 5 bases and J shed 11 bases, with 15 bases lying between them. This CDR3 comprises 12 residues.

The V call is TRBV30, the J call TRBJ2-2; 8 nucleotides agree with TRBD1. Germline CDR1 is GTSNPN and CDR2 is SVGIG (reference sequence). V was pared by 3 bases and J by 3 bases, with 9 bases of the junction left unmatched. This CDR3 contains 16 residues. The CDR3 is CAWRDDRGLDTGELFF. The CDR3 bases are TGTGCCTGGAGGGATGACAGGGGACTTGACACCGGGGAGCTGTTTTTT.

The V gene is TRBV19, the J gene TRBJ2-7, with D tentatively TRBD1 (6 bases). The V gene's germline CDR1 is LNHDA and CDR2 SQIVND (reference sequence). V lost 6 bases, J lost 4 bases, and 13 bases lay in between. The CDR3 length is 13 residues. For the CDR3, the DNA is TGTGCCAGTAGCGGGACACCCGCGTACGAGCAGTACTTC. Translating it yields CASSGTPAYEQYF.